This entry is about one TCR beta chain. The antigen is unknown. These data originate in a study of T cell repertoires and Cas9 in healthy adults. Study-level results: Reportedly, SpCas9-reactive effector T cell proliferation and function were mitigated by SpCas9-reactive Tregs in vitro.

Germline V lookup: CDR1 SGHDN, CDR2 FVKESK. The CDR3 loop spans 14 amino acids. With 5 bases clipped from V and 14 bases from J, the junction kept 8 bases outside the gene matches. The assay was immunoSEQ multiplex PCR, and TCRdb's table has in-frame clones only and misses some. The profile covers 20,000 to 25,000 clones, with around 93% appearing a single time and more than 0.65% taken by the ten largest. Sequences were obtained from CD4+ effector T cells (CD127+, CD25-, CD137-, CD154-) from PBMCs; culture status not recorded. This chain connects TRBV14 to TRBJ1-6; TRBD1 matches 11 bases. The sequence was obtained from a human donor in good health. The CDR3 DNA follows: TGTGCCAGCAGCTACGGGACAGGGGGAAGGGCCCTCCACTTT. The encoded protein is CASSYGTGGRALHF.